Sequencing of this T cell receptor beta chain was carried out in a study of blood T cell repertoires in COVID-19. At the level of the study: Some COVID-19 samples were acute and others convalescent; all came from the United States, Italy and Spain. T cells, B-cell-depleted T cells, or PBMCs provided the cDNA or gDNA that served as material.

Using immunoSEQ multiplex PCR, the repertoire was profiled, and TCRdb retains in-frame clones only, with some absent. The repertoire consists of a few hundred thousand clones, with about 85% occurring once and the leading ten covering roughly 3%. V was trimmed by 5 bases and J by 1 base, leaving 8 bases between them. This CDR3 contains 13 residues. Germline lookup yields CDR1 SGHAT and CDR2 FQNNGV. The clonotype originates from a young man with active or convalescent COVID-19. Sequenced: peripheral blood. The rearrangement links TRBV11-2 to TRBJ1-1; D is unresolved. The DNA of the CDR3 is TGTGCCAGCAGCCCGACAAGGAACACTGAAGCTTTCTTT. Translation: CASSPTRNTEAFF.